This T cell receptor (beta chain) appears in the sequencing data of a study of T-cell reconstitution after alpha-beta-depleted transplantation in children. The CDR3 sequence is 14 residues long. V dropped 3 bases and J dropped 7; count of bases not matched to a gene: 4. Germline CDR1 and CDR2: SNHLY and FYNNEI. Using unique molecular identifiers, the investigators prepared the TCRbeta library. TCRdb used MiXCR to reprocess the PCR reads, holding one entry per CDR3 protein. Altogether 70,000 to 95,000 distinct CDR3 sequences are present, 15% being singletons, with the ten largest covering around 19%. Concerning this clonotype itself: Its antigen is still unknown.

Study findings and constraints: At around two months after transplant, the alpha-beta T cells were reportedly derived from several hundred expanded clones that came from non-depleted graft cells. Recipient T cells and thymic progenitors that survived gave rise to the high TCRbeta diversity observed at day 60 in some patients. A year had passed since transplant, and T-cell counts and diversity by then came mostly from newly produced T cells.

The J gene is TRBJ2-1, the V gene TRBV2, with 9 positions matching TRBD1. The receptor was isolated from a male patient aged 2 to 10 who had a stem cell transplant for acute lymphoblastic leukemia, so the T cells may come from the graft donor. The starting material was PBMCs, mostly from graft donor cells, obtained 180 days after TCRalphabeta/CD19-depleted stem cell transplant. CDR3 DNA: TGTGCCAGCAGTGAGGGACAGGGTAAGAATGAGCAGTTCTTC. This sequence encodes CASSEGQGKNEQFF.